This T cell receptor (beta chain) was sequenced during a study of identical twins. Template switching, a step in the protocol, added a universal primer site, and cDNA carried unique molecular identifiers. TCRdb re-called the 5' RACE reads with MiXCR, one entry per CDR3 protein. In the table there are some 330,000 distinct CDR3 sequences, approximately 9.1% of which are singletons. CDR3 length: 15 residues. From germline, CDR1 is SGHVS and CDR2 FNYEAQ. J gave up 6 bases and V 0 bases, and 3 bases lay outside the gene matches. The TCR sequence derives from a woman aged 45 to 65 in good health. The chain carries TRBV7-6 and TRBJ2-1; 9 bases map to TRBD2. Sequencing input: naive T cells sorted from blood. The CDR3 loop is CASSLAAGGPNEQFF. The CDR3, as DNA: TGTGCCAGCAGCTTAGCCGCGGGAGGGCCCAATGAGCAGTTCTTC.